This entry concerns a single TCR beta chain. CDR3 length equals 14 residues. Germline V gives CDR1 SGHTA, CDR2 FQGNSA. The V and J ends lost 3 bases and 6 bases respectively, with 11 bases between them. The record originates from a study of blood T cell repertoires in COVID-19. Method: immunoSEQ multiplex PCR; TCRdb's copy keeps in-frame clones and lacks some. The table records over 80,000 clones, about 88% of them present only once. Sequenced: peripheral blood. This chain connects TRBV7-2 to TRBJ1-4; D remains ambiguous. This receptor was obtained from a woman aged 80 or older with acute or convalescent COVID-19. CDR3 loop: CASSLILRDEKLFF. Here the CDR3 DNA reads TGTGCCAGCAGCTTGATCTTACGGGATGAAAAACTGTTTTTT.